The next 28 T cell receptor beta chains were all read from a single sample in a study of T-cell memory formation after mild COVID-19. TCRdb fed the 5' RACE reads into MiXCR, producing one record per CDR3 protein. The data show some 120,000 distinct CDR3 sequences, with about a sixth seen just once and roughly 5.3% held by the top ten. Sequenced: PBMCs or a T cell subset sorted from them (not recorded which). Source of these receptors: a man younger than 35 who had mild COVID-19 (a few samples of this study predate the infection). Cell type and time point are not known.

The CDR3, as DNA: TGTGCCAGCAGCCAAGATTACGGTTTGGGTGAAGCTTTCTTT. Translation: CASSQDYGLGEAFF. The V gene is TRBV4-2, the J gene TRBJ1-1, with D hard to call. V was shortened by 0 bases and J by 7 bases, with 12 bases between the two germline ends. In germline, CDR1 is LGHNA, CDR2 YNFKEQ. The CDR3 contains 14 residues.

The chain carries TRBV12-3 or TRBV12-4 and TRBJ2-1, with TRBD1 identical over 8 bases. The CDR3 has 15 residues. Unmatched junction bases numbered 12, after V lost 5 bases and J lost 9 bases. CDR3 coding DNA: TGTGCCAGCAGTCGTAGGACAGGGAAAAAGGGTGAGCAGTTCTTC. Its translation is CASSRRTGKKGEQFF.

This chain connects TRBV7-3 to TRBJ2-3; 12 bases line up with TRBD2. This CDR3 contains 15 residues. Germline V lookup: CDR1 SGHTA, CDR2 FQGTGA. The V and J ends lost 5 bases and 5 bases, in that order; junction bases with no gene match: 5. The CDR3: CASSRGLAGLDTQYF. In DNA, the CDR3 is TGTGCCAGCAGCCGCGGACTAGCGGGGCTAGATACGCAGTATTTT.

This clonotype was counted ten times or more. The rearrangement links TRBV15 to TRBJ1-5; D gene uncertain. Trimming removed 0 bases at V and 0 bases at J, with 9 bases between. The CDR3 loop spans 16 amino acids. CDR1 and CDR2 (germline): LNHNV, YYDKDF (reference sequence). CDR3 DNA: TGTGCCACCAGCAGAGATCGAGCCTATAGCAATCAGCCCCAGCATTTT. Its protein is CATSRDRAYSNQPQHF.

This clonotype appeared many times. The V gene is TRBV6-2 or TRBV6-3, the J gene TRBJ2-7; unclear D gene. The germline CDR1 and CDR2 sequences are MNHEY and SVGEGT. Trimming left V 4 bases short and J 3 bases short, with 7 bases between. The length of the CDR3 is 12 residues. The DNA of the CDR3 is TGTGCCAGCAGTTTGGACGGCTACGAGCAGTACGTC. Translation gives CASSLDGYEQYV.

This clonotype was seen a handful of times. This sequence joins TRBV7-3 and TRBJ2-7; 10 nucleotides match TRBD1. The germline gives CDR1 SGHTA, CDR2 FQGTGA. V shed 5 bases, J shed 2 bases, and the junction held 6 bases outside the gene matches. The CDR3 sequence is 15 residues long. The CDR3 DNA reads TGTGCCAGCAGCGTGACAGGGGGCGCCCCCTACGAGCAGTACTTC. It is translated as CASSVTGGAPYEQYF.

This chain connects TRBV18 to TRBJ2-2, with TRBD1 matching 11 bases. This CDR3 comprises 15 residues. The trim removed 3 bases at V and 7 bases at J, leaving 4 bases unmatched. Germline values: CDR1 KGHSH, CDR2 LQKENI. In nucleotides, the CDR3 is TGTGCCAGCTCACCCGGACAGGGGGCGAACGGGGAGCTGTTTTTT. It is translated as CASSPGQGANGELFF.

V gene TRBV6-1 combines with J gene TRBJ1-2, with TRBD1 matching over 9 bases. Germline CDR1 MNHNS, CDR2 SASEGT. The CDR3 is 15 amino acids. V lost 4 bases, J lost 8 bases, and 11 bases stayed unmatched. CDR3: CASSATGGGLKGYTF. CDR3 DNA: TGTGCCAGCAGTGCAACAGGGGGCGGCCTGAAGGGCTACACCTTC.

V and J are TRBV7-4 and TRBJ2-2, with unresolved D. The CDR3 has 12 residues. With 0 bases removed from V and 14 bases from J, the gap between germline ends came to 10 bases. Germline V gene data show CDR1 as SGHVT and CDR2 as SQSDAQ. CDR3 region: CASSLAQRLLFF. In DNA form, the CDR3 reads TGTGCCAGCAGCTTAGCGCAGAGGTTACTGTTTTTT. The whole variable domain, filled in from reference TRBV7-4 and TRBJ2-2, reads GAGVSQSPRYKVAKRGRDVALRCDSISGHVTLYWYRQTLGQGSEVLTYSQSDAQRDKSGRPSGRFSAERPERSVSTLKIQRTEQGDSAVYLCASSLAQRLLFFGEGSRLTVL.

A few counts support this clonotype. The chain uses TRBV6-4 and TRBJ2-5; TRBD2 agrees at 9 bases. Trimming cost V 4 bases and J 5 bases; bases outside gene matches: 8. The CDR3 is 15 residues long. From germline, CDR1 is MRHNA and CDR2 SNTAGT. The DNA of the CDR3 is TGTGCCAGCAGTGTCAGCGGGGGGCCGCAGGAGACCCAGTACTTC. This codes for CASSVSGGPQETQYF.

The CDR3 reads CASRGGLSSPLHF. CDR3 nucleotide sequence: TGTGCCAGCAGGGGGGGACTTTCCTCACCCCTCCACTTT. This chain links TRBV6-2 or TRBV6-3 with TRBJ1-6; tentatively, D is TRBD1 (5 bases). The CDR3 length is 13 residues. Germline V gene sequence: CDR1 MNHEY, CDR2 SVGEGT. V lost 6 bases and J lost 10, with 13 bases in between.

V is TRBV19 and J is TRBJ1-1, with 9 bases fitting TRBD1. This CDR3 region has 13 residues. The junction had 4 bases not matched to a gene; V was cut back by 6 bases and J by 5 bases. The germline CDR1 and CDR2 sequences are LNHDA and SQIVND (reference sequence). The CDR3 region is CASRRTGDTEAFF. The CDR3 DNA sequence: TGTGCCAGTAGGAGGACAGGGGATACTGAAGCTTTCTTT.

V is TRBV12-3 or TRBV12-4 and J is TRBJ1-2; D unclear. V gave up 2 bases and J gave up 8 bases, with 6 bases separating them. The CDR3 loop spans 11 amino acids. The CDR3 here is CASSLRGGYTF. Here the CDR3 DNA reads TGTGCCAGCAGTTTACGAGGGGGCTACACCTTC.

The V and J genes are TRBV18 and TRBJ1-1, with TRBD1 matching 8 bases. Looked up from germline, CDR1 is KGHSH and CDR2 is LQKENI. CDR3 length: 16 amino acids. V lost 2 bases and J lost 4; bases outside the gene matches: 9. CDR3: CASSPISPRGLTEAFF. CDR3 coding DNA: TGTGCCAGCTCACCAATATCCCCCAGGGGGCTCACTGAAGCTTTCTTT.

V usage is TRBV10-2 and J usage is TRBJ2-7; 12 bases line up with TRBD2. The CDR3 spans 14 residues. CDR1 is WSHSY and CDR2 is SAAADI in the germline V gene. V was clipped by 5 bases and J by 8 bases; unmatched bases: 7. CDR3 amino acids: CASSLTSGSYKQYV. DNA of the CDR3: TGCGCCAGCAGTCTGACTAGCGGGAGCTATAAGCAGTACGTC.

V usage is TRBV5-6 and J usage is TRBJ2-5; D perhaps matches TRBD1 (6 bases). The CDR3 is 13 amino acids. The germline V gene has CDR1 SGHDT and CDR2 YYEEEE. V shed 4 bases and J shed 0 bases, with 7 bases lying between them. CDR3 DNA: TGTGCCAGCAGCACAGGGTACCAAGAGACCCAGTACTTC. The encoded protein is CASSTGYQETQYF.

This clonotype has more than one count but fewer than ten. The chain uses TRBV6-5 and TRBJ2-3, with no clear D. The CDR3 consists of 14 residues. CDR1 and CDR2 from the germline V gene are MNHEY and SVGAGI. Trimming stripped 0 bases from V and 5 bases from J, with 9 bases between. CDR3 DNA sequence: TGTGCCAGCAGTTACTCGAACACGGGAGATACGCAGTATTTT. Protein product: CASSYSNTGDTQYF.

A few counts support this clonotype. The chain has TRBV9 and TRBJ2-2, with 7 positions matching TRBD1. The CDR3 loop spans 15 amino acids. The J segment lost 4 bases and the V segment lost 4 bases, leaving 7 bases of the junction unmatched. From germline, CDR1 is SGDLS and CDR2 YYNGEE. In DNA, the CDR3 is TGTGCCAGCAGCAACCGACAGGGTTTCACCGGGGAGCTGTTTTTT. Residues: CASSNRQGFTGELFF.

The gene calls are TRBV18 and TRBJ1-1, with a possible D match to TRBD1 (6 bases). With 0 bases removed from V and 6 bases from J, the gap between germline ends came to 8 bases. This CDR3 spans 13 amino acids. Germline V gene lookup returns CDR1 KGHSH and CDR2 LQKENI. The CDR3 DNA reads TGTGCCAGCTCACCACCGGGGGCCGCTGAAGCTTTCTTT. Translation: CASSPPGAAEAFF.

This rearrangement joins TRBV27 to TRBJ2-1; 13 nucleotides agree with TRBD2. In germline, CDR1 is MNHEY, CDR2 SMNVEV (reference sequence). The CDR3 sequence is 17 residues long. V shed 5 bases, J shed 4 bases, and the junction held 8 bases outside the gene matches. The DNA of the CDR3 is TGTGCCAGCAGTGAGACGACTAGCGGGGGGCATTACAATGAGCAGTTCTTC. Protein: CASSETTSGGHYNEQFF.

The chain carries TRBV5-1 and TRBJ1-3, with D possibly being TRBD1 (5 bases). Germline CDR1 is SGHRS and CDR2 is YFSETQ. CDR3 size: 13 residues. V shed 4 bases and J shed 7 bases, with 12 bases lying between them. DNA for the CDR3: TGCGCCAGCAGCCGCCAGGACACTAACACCATATATTTT. Protein: CASSRQDTNTIYF.

This clonotype turned up a few times. The chain links TRBV12-3 or TRBV12-4 to TRBJ1-4; D not certain. The CDR3 is 12 amino acids. The V end was cut by 6 bases, the J end by 13 bases, with 15 bases between. This CDR3 reads CASSRTGRSLFF. The DNA for the CDR3 is TGTGCCAGCAGCCGAACCGGGAGATCACTGTTTTTT.

The chain has TRBV7-2 and TRBJ2-1; D assignment may be TRBD1 or TRBD2 (5 bases each). Trimming pared 5 bases from V and 6 bases from J, leaving 14 bases between. This CDR3 comprises 14 residues. Germline lookup yields CDR1 SGHTA and CDR2 FQGNSA. The CDR3, as DNA: TGTGCCAGCAGCCCGCAGGGAGCGTTCAATGAGCAGTTCTTC. This translates into CASSPQGAFNEQFF.

This clonotype came up a few times. As DNA, the CDR3 is TGTGCCAGCAGCCCCCCAGGGGCTGGGCAGTTCTTC. Translating gives CASSPPGAGQFF. The chain combines TRBV7-8 with TRBJ2-1; possible D gene TRBD1, 6 bases. Germline CDR1 reads SGHVS; CDR2 reads FQNEAQ. CDR3 length: 12 residues. Trimming shortened V by 5 bases and J by 12 bases, and 14 bases separated the two germline ends.

This chain joins TRBV7-2 and TRBJ2-3; D might be TRBD2 (7 bases). V was cut by 7 bases and J by 2 bases, with 16 bases left in between. This CDR3 has 15 amino acids. The germline V gene encodes CDR1 SGHTA and CDR2 FQGNSA. The CDR3 DNA reads as TGTGCCAGCAACCCGAGGGGGGGAAACACAGATACGCAGTATTTT. Encoded protein: CASNPRGGNTDTQYF.

The chain joins TRBV29-1 to TRBJ2-7; D is possibly TRBD1 (6 bases). There are 12 residues in the CDR3. From germline, CDR1 is SQVTM and CDR2 ANQGSEA. V lost 4 bases to trimming and J lost 5 bases, with 12 bases between them. This CDR3 is CSVVVRGHEQYF. CDR3 bases: TGCAGCGTTGTAGTCAGGGGCCACGAGCAGTACTTC.

This clonotype has only a few counts. This chain connects TRBV12-3 or TRBV12-4 to TRBJ1-6, with unresolved D. The V and J ends lost 5 bases and 9 bases respectively, with 20 bases between them. The CDR3 is 16 amino acids. The CDR3 nucleotides are TGTGCCAGCAGTCCCCAGTCGAACGATTTCAGTTCACCCCTCCACTTT. It translates to CASSPQSNDFSSPLHF.

Ten or more counts support this clonotype. The rearrangement uses TRBV4-3 and TRBJ2-7; tentatively, D is TRBD1 (6 bases). Germline V CDR1 and CDR2: LGHNA, YSLEER. V was pared by 2 bases and J by 7 bases, with 15 bases between. This CDR3 spans 14 amino acids. The CDR3: CASSQTTGSDEQYF. The DNA for the CDR3 is TGCGCCAGCAGCCAAACAACAGGGTCTGATGAGCAGTACTTC.